The 32 T cell receptor beta chains below come from one sample, sequenced in a study of T cell repertoires in cytomegalovirus infection. For these receptors, no antigen is known. TCRdb re-called the reads through MiXCR, storing one row per CDR3 protein. The data show about 100,000 distinct CDR3 sequences, with approximately 30% seen just once and roughly 70% held by the top ten. The starting material was CD8+ T cells from cultured PBMCs, obtained from culture after CMV antigen stimulation. Receptors were obtained from a human donor in good health (CMV status not recorded). Some clones in this sample may be carry-over from other donors' samples.

The gene calls are TRBV9 and TRBJ1-1, with D perhaps matching TRBD1 (6 bases). Looked up from germline, CDR1 is SGDLS and CDR2 is YYNGEE. V was pared by 0 bases and J by 5 bases, with 11 bases between. The CDR3 totals 14 residues. CDR3 bases: TGTGCCAGCAGCGTAGCGGAGGGGGATACTGAAGCTTTCTTT. This encodes CASSVAEGDTEAFF.

This clonotype was picked up many times. This chain uses TRBV12-3 or TRBV12-4 with TRBJ2-5, with TRBD2 matching 8 bases. The CDR3 contains 12 residues. V shed 6 bases and J 5 bases; nucleotides not matched to a gene: 2. In nucleotides, the CDR3 is TGTGCCAGCAGCCGGGGGGGGGAGACCCAGTACTTC. It is translated as CASSRGGETQYF.

The chain combines TRBV2 with TRBJ1-4; 7 positions match TRBD1. Germline loops: CDR1 SNHLY, CDR2 FYNNEI. The CDR3 runs to 13 residues. Trimming cost V 6 bases and J 8 bases; bases outside gene matches: 6. The CDR3 here is CASSQGGAEKLFF. The CDR3 bases are TGTGCCAGCAGCCAGGGGGGAGCGGAAAAACTGTTTTTT.

This clonotype was detected only a few times. This sequence joins TRBV12-3 or TRBV12-4 and TRBJ2-5; D ambiguous. Trimming pared 5 bases from V and 1 base from J, leaving 14 bases between. This CDR3 comprises 15 residues. CDR3 DNA: TGTGCCAGCAGTCCCATGGAAAGGGTCCAAGAGACCCAGTACTTC. Translated, it gives CASSPMERVQETQYF.

The chain combines TRBV7-2 with TRBJ1-2; the D is unclear. The germline V and J ends were trimmed by 1 base and 3 bases, with 0 bases remaining between them. Germline V gene lookup returns CDR1 SGHTA and CDR2 FQGNSA. This CDR3 is built from 11 residues. The CDR3 DNA follows: TGTGCCAGCAGCTTAGACTATGGCTACACCTTC. Its protein is CASSLDYGYTF.

The chain joins TRBV7-2 to TRBJ1-1; no firm D call. Trimming pared 2 bases from V and 1 base from J, leaving 11 bases between. The CDR3 has 15 amino acids. Germline lookup yields CDR1 SGHTA and CDR2 FQGNSA. The CDR3 sequence: CASSLSHTENTEAFF. The CDR3 DNA follows: TGTGCCAGCAGCTTATCTCACACAGAGAACACTGAAGCTTTCTTT.

This clonotype was observed at least ten times. This rearrangement joins TRBV6-5 to TRBJ1-1; D call uncertain. Trimming shortened V by 2 bases and J by 1 base, and 14 bases separated the two germline ends. CDR1 and CDR2 from the germline V gene are MNHEY and SVGAGI. The CDR3 consists of 16 residues. The CDR3 bases are TGTGCCAGCAGTTACCTTAGGACGTCGGAGAACACTGAAGCTTTCTTT. This encodes CASSYLRTSENTEAFF.

This chain connects TRBV5-1 to TRBJ1-4; tentative D call: TRBD1 (5 bases). Deletions cut 7 bases from V and 4 bases from J, with 17 bases between. The CDR3 length is 15 residues. The germline V gene encodes CDR1 SGHRS and CDR2 YFSETQ. In nucleotides, the CDR3 is TGCGCCAGCTCACTCTGGACGGGGGGTAATGAAAAACTGTTTTTT. Its protein is CASSLWTGGNEKLFF.

This sequence joins TRBV5-5 and TRBJ1-1; TRBD1 aligns across 8 bases. Germline values: CDR1 SGHKS, CDR2 YYEKEE (reference sequence). Trimming cost V 4 bases and J 3 bases; bases outside gene matches: 2. The CDR3 consists of 13 residues. In nucleotides, the CDR3 is TGTGCCAGCAGCATGACAGGGGACACTGAAGCTTTCTTT. Translation gives CASSMTGDTEAFF.

This clonotype has more than one count but fewer than ten. V and J are TRBV11-3 and TRBJ2-1, with TRBD2 as a possible D gene (5 bases). Trimming took off 0 bases at V and 4 bases at J, with 10 bases between the two ends. Germline V gives CDR1 SGHNT, CDR2 YENEEA. The CDR3 has 15 residues. CDR3 DNA sequence: TGTGCCAGCAGCTTAGAGCGGGCGATATACAATGAGCAGTTCTTC. It is translated as CASSLERAIYNEQFF.

This chain connects TRBV7-9 to TRBJ2-5, with D hard to call. The CDR3 runs 13 residues. Looked up from germline, CDR1 is SEHNR and CDR2 is FQNEAQ (reference sequence). Trimming pared 2 bases from V and 5 bases from J, leaving 9 bases between. CDR3 protein: CASSLSPWETQYF. The CDR3 bases are TGTGCCAGCAGCTTATCCCCGTGGGAGACCCAGTACTTC.

This clonotype was observed a few times. The J gene is TRBJ2-7, the V gene TRBV27, with 8 bases matching TRBD1. The CDR3 consists of 14 residues. Germline assignment: CDR1 MNHEY and CDR2 SMNVEV (reference sequence). The V gene end was trimmed by 6 bases and the J gene end by 3 bases; junction bases not matched to a gene: 7. CDR3 bases: TGTGCCAGCAGCCCGGGACAGGTAGGCTACGAGCAGTACTTC. This sequence encodes CASSPGQVGYEQYF.

The chain has TRBV27 and TRBJ2-7; no reliable D call. The CDR3 totals 14 residues. With 3 bases removed from V and 4 bases from J, the gap between germline ends came to 13 bases. The germline gives CDR1 MNHEY, CDR2 SMNVEV (reference sequence). CDR3 protein: CASSFSDGTYEQYF. CDR3 DNA sequence: TGTGCCAGCAGTTTTTCCGACGGAACTTACGAGCAGTACTTC.

The chain recombines TRBV24-1 with TRBJ2-3, with 10 bases fitting TRBD2. CDR3 size: 16 residues. V gave up 3 bases and J gave up 4 bases; unmatched junction bases: 6. Germline V lookup: CDR1 KGHDR, CDR2 SFDVKD. The CDR3 spells CATSDPPSGGPDTQYF. In DNA, the CDR3 is TGTGCCACCAGTGATCCTCCTAGCGGGGGCCCAGATACGCAGTATTTT.

J is TRBJ1-5 and V is TRBV19; 7 bases match TRBD1. Germline V gene sequence: CDR1 LNHDA, CDR2 SQIVND (reference sequence). The CDR3 totals 16 residues. V was pared by 4 bases and J by 2 bases, with 8 bases of the junction left unmatched. The CDR3 DNA reads as TGTGCCAGTAGTACCCTGACAGGGTTCGGCAATCAGCCCCAGCATTTT. It specifies CASSTLTGFGNQPQHF.

In its sample, this clonotype was seen a few times. The rearrangement links TRBV13 to TRBJ2-7; D could derive from TRBD1 or TRBD2 (6 bases each). V lost 3 bases, J lost 0 bases, and 18 bases lay in between. The CDR3 sequence is 17 residues long. The germline CDR1 and CDR2 sequences are PRHDT and FYEKMQ (reference sequence). CDR3 bases: TGTGCCAGCAGCTTGAACAACCGGGGGCCTAGCTCCTACGAGCAGTACTTC. Protein: CASSLNNRGPSSYEQYF.

This clonotype was observed a single time. This rearrangement joins TRBV5-5 to TRBJ1-1; D not certain. Germline CDR1 and CDR2: SGHKS and YYEKEE (reference sequence). This CDR3 region has 14 residues. V lost 0 bases, J lost 3 bases, and 9 bases lay in between. CDR3 DNA sequence: TGTGCCAGCAGCTTGGTAGGTTACCACACTGAAGCTTTCTTT. Its protein is CASSLVGYHTEAFF. Filled out from reference TRBV5-5 and TRBJ1-1, the complete variable domain reads DAGVTQSPTHLIKTRGQQVTLRCSPISGHKSVSWYQQVLGQGPQFIFQYYEKEERGRGNFPDRFSARQFPNYSSELNVNALLLGDSALYLCASSLVGYHTEAFFGQGTRLTVV.

This clonotype was counted at least ten times. The chain recombines TRBV28 with TRBJ1-2; 9 positions agree with TRBD1. CDR1 and CDR2 from the germline V gene are MDHEN and SYDVKM. The CDR3 is 15 amino acids. V lost 5 bases and J lost 7; bases outside the gene matches: 11. The CDR3 protein is CASSPTGQGSTGYTF. The CDR3 DNA reads TGTGCCAGCAGTCCGACGGGACAGGGATCCACTGGCTACACCTTC.

This CDR3 reads CASTPEQGTITDTQYF. The CDR3 region has the DNA TGTGCCAGCACCCCCGAGCAGGGAACAATCACAGATACGCAGTATTTT. The V gene is TRBV7-6, the J gene TRBJ2-3; a possible D gene is TRBD1 (5 bases). The CDR3 extends over 16 amino acids. V was cut by 7 bases and J by 2 bases, with 19 bases left in between. Germline values: CDR1 SGHVS, CDR2 FNYEAQ.

This clonotype was seen many times. This rearrangement joins TRBV27 to TRBJ1-1; D uncertain. The CDR3 totals 13 residues. Germline CDR1 and CDR2: MNHEY and SMNVEV (reference sequence). The ends were cut back, 4 bases at V and 2 bases at J, with 8 bases in the middle. In DNA, the CDR3 is TGTGCCAGCAGTTACAACAGCAACACTGAAGCTTTCTTT. Translated: CASSYNSNTEAFF.

This chain uses TRBV27 with TRBJ2-3, with a possible D match to TRBD1 (6 bases). The J call may be mistaken, given a closer DNA end match to TRBJ1-5. Germline values: CDR1 MNHEY, CDR2 SMNVEV (reference sequence). This CDR3 is built from 15 residues. The CDR3 sequence: CASSPRRGDTDTQHF. The CDR3 region has the DNA TGTGCCAGCAGCCCCCGACGGGGGGACACAGATACGCAGCATTTT.

This clonotype was seen more than once but under ten times. This CDR3 reads CSAHGGPTYEQYF. CDR3 bases: TGCAGTGCTCACGGTGGCCCGACATACGAGCAGTACTTC. This chain uses TRBV20-1 with TRBJ2-7; D ambiguous. The CDR3 loop spans 13 amino acids. Germline-derived CDR1 and CDR2 are DFQATT and SNEGSKA (reference sequence). V was shortened by 5 bases and J by 4 bases, with 15 bases between the two germline ends.

This clonotype was seen many times. This rearrangement joins TRBV12-3 or TRBV12-4 to TRBJ1-2; TRBD1 is a possible D gene (5 bases). The CDR3 totals 13 residues. Trimming cost V 3 bases and J 4 bases, with 9 bases left between them. The CDR3 sequence is CASSLGQAYGYTF. DNA for the CDR3: TGTGCCAGCAGTTTGGGGCAGGCCTATGGCTACACCTTC.

This clonotype was observed a handful of times. The chain is built from TRBV12-3 or TRBV12-4 and TRBJ1-1; no reliable D call. The CDR3 has 12 residues. The ends were cut back, 6 bases at V and 4 bases at J, with 9 bases in the middle. Here the CDR3 DNA reads TGTGCCAGCAGCCCCGCTGGCACTGAAGCTTTCTTT. This gives the protein CASSPAGTEAFF.

The genes are TRBV6-5 and TRBJ2-3; no definite D call. CDR3 length: 16 residues. Looked up from germline, CDR1 is MNHEY and CDR2 is SVGAGI. Trimming removed 5 bases at V and 3 bases at J, with 18 bases between. CDR3 DNA sequence: TGTGCCAGCAGTAATCTGCGTTCGGCCAATACAGATACGCAGTATTTT. It yields the protein CASSNLRSANTDTQYF.

The chain employs TRBV7-9 and TRBJ1-4; weak D call: TRBD1 (6 bases). Trimming removed 5 bases from V and 7 bases from J, with 11 bases in between. In germline, CDR1 is SEHNR, CDR2 FQNEAQ (reference sequence). The CDR3 totals 13 residues. CDR3 coding DNA: TGTGCCAGCAGCGACGGGACACGTGAAAAACTGTTTTTT. Its translation: CASSDGTREKLFF.

V is TRBV11-2 and J is TRBJ2-3; D might be TRBD2 (6 bases). CDR3 length: 16 amino acids. Between the trimmed V and J ends, which lost 1 base and 2 bases, there was a span of 13 bases. Germline CDR1 is SGHAT and CDR2 is FQNNGV. The CDR3 is CASSLVRGINTDTQYF. The DNA for the CDR3 is TGTGCCAGCAGCTTAGTACGGGGGATTAACACAGATACGCAGTATTTT.

The rearrangement joins TRBV7-6 to TRBJ1-1; TRBD1 matches 9 bases. The V gene end was trimmed by 8 bases and the J gene end by 5 bases; junction bases not matched to a gene: 15. CDR1 SGHVS and CDR2 FNYEAQ come from the germline V gene. The CDR3 is made up of 16 amino acids. As DNA, the CDR3 is TGTGCCAGCGCCGGAACGCTGGGACAGGGAGTGACTGAAGCTTTCTTT. It translates to CASAGTLGQGVTEAFF. The full variable domain, with the rest looked up from reference TRBV7-6 and TRBJ1-1, is GAGVSQSPRYKVTKRGQDVALRCDPISGHVSLYWYRQALGQGPEFLTYFNYEAQQDKSGLPNDRFSAERPEGSISTLTIQRTEQRDSAMYRCASAGTLGQGVTEAFFGQGTRLTVV.

V and J are TRBV28 and TRBJ2-3; D gene unclear. Germline-derived CDR1 and CDR2 are MDHEN and SYDVKM. The V end lost 4 bases, the J end lost 1 base, and 12 bases lay between the germline ends. This CDR3 region has 15 residues. DNA for the CDR3: TGTGCCAGCAGTTCCTACCCCCTGGGCACAGATACGCAGTATTTT. Translating it yields CASSSYPLGTDTQYF.

This chain connects TRBV12-3 or TRBV12-4 to TRBJ1-4; D gene unclear. CDR3 size: 17 residues. V was pared by 2 bases and J by 1 base, with 14 bases between. The CDR3 spells CASSLSGGPITNEKLFF. The CDR3 DNA follows: TGTGCCAGCAGTTTATCGGGCGGACCGATAACTAATGAAAAACTGTTTTTT.

This chain connects TRBV3-1 to TRBJ2-5, with 10 bases lining up with TRBD2. This CDR3 is 17 amino acids long. Germline CDR1 is LGHDT and CDR2 is YNNKEL (reference sequence). V trimming: 4 bases; J trimming: 5 bases; junction bases outside the gene matches: 13. The CDR3 loop is CASSPTRGAGGLETQYF. The CDR3 region has the DNA TGTGCCAGCAGCCCAACTAGGGGAGCGGGGGGGCTGGAGACCCAGTACTTC.

This clonotype was counted a few times. V gene TRBV7-3 combines with J gene TRBJ1-5, with D unresolved. Trimming removed 5 bases at V and 7 bases at J, with 6 bases between. This CDR3 region has 11 residues. Looked up from germline, CDR1 is SGHTA and CDR2 is FQGTGA. The CDR3 spells CASSQNQPQHF. The CDR3 coding sequence is TGTGCCAGCAGCCAGAACCAGCCCCAGCATTTT.